This is a list of T cell receptor beta chains from one sample in a study of cytomegalovirus exposure and HLA in healthy donors. Only in-frame clones appear in the TCRdb table, and some are missing; sequencing was by immunoSEQ multiplex PCR. There are 200,000 to 250,000 clones in the sample; about 80% occur only once, and about 8% lies in the top ten. Sequencing was done on a sample of PBMCs. The receptor set was obtained from a woman in her sixties or seventies in good health and CMV-seropositive. Both conserved end residues are part of each CDR3. D genes are given only for firm matches. Expanded clones are given a class, and other clones once, few, many or no size at all.

v_gene	abundance	j_gene	d_gene	CDR3aa	CDR3nt
TRBV14	few	TRBJ1-2	NA	CASSPHLNYGYTF	TGTGCCAGCAGCCCCCACTTAAACTATGGCTACACCTTC
TRBV6-5	NA	TRBJ1-1	NA	CASSSQQGNTEAFF	TGTGCCAGCAGTTCGCAACAGGGCAACACTGAAGCTTTCTTT
TRBV19	NA	TRBJ1-1	NA	CASSISGVNTEAFF	TGTGCCAGTAGTATTTCAGGGGTGAACACTGAAGCTTTCTTT
TRBV2	once	TRBJ2-3	TRBD1	CASTQGSGGTQYF	TGTGCCAGCACCCAGGGGTCAGGGGGCACGCAGTATTTT
TRBV19	few	TRBJ1-4	TRBD1	CASSIGQARREKLFF	TGTGCCAGTAGTATCGGACAGGCCCGGAGGGAAAAACTGTTTTTT
TRBV15	NA	TRBJ2-2	NA	CATSRVDSPLTGELFF	TGTGCCACCAGCAGAGTTGACTCTCCCTTGACCGGGGAGCTGTTTTTT
TRBV25-1	NA	TRBJ2-7	NA	CASSEVLFYEQYF	TGTGCCAGCAGTGAAGTACTTTTCTACGAGCAGTACTTC
TRBV6-5	NA	TRBJ2-1	TRBD2	CASSPTSGSYNEQFF	TGTGCCAGCAGTCCCACTAGCGGGTCCTACAATGAGCAGTTCTTC
TRBV6-1	NA	TRBJ2-3	NA	CASAPSVDTQYF	TGTGCTTCAGCGCCCAGCGTTGATACGCAGTATTTT
TRBV27	NA	TRBJ1-2	TRBD1	CASSRTGDGYTF	TGTGCCAGCAGTAGGACAGGGGATGGCTACACCTTC
TRBV28	NA	TRBJ1-5	NA	CASSLTGLQSQPQHF	TGTGCCAGCAGTTTAACAGGGCTCCAAAGTCAGCCCCAGCATTTT
TRBV5-1	NA	TRBJ1-5	NA	CASSPDRSNQPQHF	TGCGCCAGCAGTCCCGACAGGTCCAATCAGCCCCAGCATTTT
TRBV4-2	NA	TRBJ1-1	NA	CASSQEGGRMNTEAFF	TGTGCCAGCAGCCAAGAGGGGGGGCGGATGAACACTGAAGCTTTCTTT
TRBV19	NA	TRBJ2-1	TRBD2	CATEGGGTSGYNEQFF	TGTGCCACCGAGGGGGGAGGGACTAGCGGATACAATGAGCAGTTCTTC
TRBV5-1	NA	TRBJ2-1	TRBD2	CASSFGGLAEHNEQFF	TGCGCCAGCAGCTTCGGTGGTCTAGCGGAACACAATGAGCAGTTCTTC
TRBV7-3	few	TRBJ2-3	TRBD1	CASSPRTGGQGDTQYF	TGTGCCAGCAGCCCTCGGACAGGGGGGCAGGGAGATACGCAGTATTTT
TRBV5-1	NA	TRBJ1-2	TRBD1	CASSLGQGLLGYTF	TGCGCCAGCAGCTTGGGACAGGGTTTGTTAGGCTACACCTTC
TRBV5-1	NA	TRBJ2-2	TRBD2	CASTLAGGSGELFF	TGCGCCAGCACTCTAGCGGGAGGGAGCGGGGAGCTGTTTTTT
TRBV4-1	NA	TRBJ2-3	TRBD2	CASSQFAGADTQYF	TGCGCCAGCAGCCAATTTGCGGGAGCAGATACGCAGTATTTT
TRBV29-1	NA	TRBJ1-2	NA	CSVESWRSPSYGYTF	TGCAGCGTTGAGTCGTGGAGGTCCCCATCCTATGGCTACACCTTC
TRBV30	few	TRBJ1-1	NA	CAWSLQNTEAFF	TGTGCCTGGAGTTTACAGAACACTGAAGCTTTCTTT
TRBV5-1	NA	TRBJ2-7	TRBD1	CASSFYRGPYEQYF	TGCGCCAGCAGCTTCTACAGGGGCCCCTACGAGCAGTACTTC
TRBV18	NA	TRBJ1-3	TRBD1	CASSPSRPGGSGNTIYF	TGTGCCAGCTCACCTTCCCGGCCAGGGGGATCTGGAAACACCATATATTTT
TRBV28	NA	TRBJ1-4	NA	CASSLGGSGKLFF	TGTGCCAGCAGTTTAGGAGGTAGTGGAAAACTGTTTTTT
TRBV7-2	once	TRBJ2-3	TRBD2	CASSTAGDTDTQYF	TGTGCCAGCAGCACAGCGGGGGACACAGATACGCAGTATTTT
TRBV5-4	few	TRBJ2-6	NA	CASSFMGPGANVLTF	TGTGCCAGCAGCTTCATGGGGCCTGGGGCCAACGTCCTGACTTTC
TRBV7-3	NA	TRBJ2-1	NA	CASSALGGRVLNEQFF	TGTGCCAGCAGCGCCTTAGGGGGGAGGGTTCTCAATGAGCAGTTCTTC
TRBV19	NA	TRBJ2-1	TRBD2	CASSEGLAGVGQFF	TGTGCCAGTAGTGAAGGACTAGCGGGAGTTGGGCAGTTCTTC
TRBV4-1	NA	TRBJ2-5	NA	CASSQDLRTSQTETQYF	TGCGCCAGCAGCCAAGATCTTAGAACTAGCCAAACAGAGACCCAGTACTTC
TRBV10-1	few	TRBJ2-3	NA	CASSGRLTTQYF	TGCGCCAGCAGTGGGCGACTCACAACGCAGTATTTT
TRBV7-2	NA	TRBJ1-5	NA	CASSLEFADNQPQHF	TGTGCCAGCAGCTTAGAGTTTGCAGACAATCAGCCCCAGCATTTT
TRBV25-1	NA	TRBJ2-3	TRBD1	CASSELGQGSTDTQYF	TGTGCCAGCAGTGAACTCGGACAGGGGAGCACAGATACGCAGTATTTT
TRBV9	NA	TRBJ2-1	NA	CASRPGLANDNEQFF	TGTGCCAGCAGGCCGGGGCTAGCGAACGACAATGAGCAGTTCTTC
TRBV7-9	NA	TRBJ2-2	NA	CASSSDSLQGPRNTGELFF	TGTGCCAGCAGCTCCGACTCCCTCCAGGGGCCTAGGAACACCGGGGAGCTGTTTTTT
TRBV4-1	NA	TRBJ2-5	TRBD1	CASSRTGMETQYF	TGCGCCAGCAGCCGGACAGGGATGGAGACCCAGTACTTC
TRBV28	NA	TRBJ1-1	TRBD1	CASTTPGQEAFF	TGTGCCAGCACTACCCCGGGACAGGAAGCTTTCTTT
TRBV28	NA	TRBJ2-7	TRBD1	CASSSPGTGYEQYF	TGTGCCAGCAGTTCCCCGGGGACAGGCTACGAGCAGTACTTC
TRBV7-3	NA	TRBJ2-3	NA	CASSLRGEPSTDTQYF	TGTGCCAGCAGCTTAAGAGGCGAACCTAGCACAGATACGCAGTATTTT
TRBV10-3	NA	TRBJ2-4	NA	CAISARLAKNIQYF	TGTGCCATCAGTGCCAGGCTAGCCAAAAACATTCAGTACTTC
TRBV16	NA	TRBJ2-7	NA	CASSQEGGGLYEQYF	TGTGCCAGCAGCCAAGAGGGAGGGGGACTCTACGAGCAGTACTTC
TRBV28	once	TRBJ1-2	NA	CASSRGVGYGYTF	TGTGCCAGCAGCCGCGGGGTCGGCTATGGCTACACCTTC
TRBV6-5	NA	TRBJ2-5	NA	CASSPTPAAQETQYF	TGTGCCAGCAGTCCAACTCCGGCGGCACAAGAGACCCAGTACTTC
TRBV29-1	NA	TRBJ1-1	NA	CSAGVGGGWENTEAFF	TGCAGCGCAGGGGTAGGTGGTGGGTGGGAGAACACTGAAGCTTTCTTT
TRBV5-4	NA	TRBJ2-3	TRBD2	CASKLGASGMGTDTQYF	TGTGCCAGCAAACTTGGGGCTAGCGGGATGGGTACAGATACGCAGTATTTT
TRBV2	few	TRBJ2-5	TRBD1	CASTGTEETQYF	TGTGCCAGCACCGGGACAGAAGAGACCCAGTACTTC
TRBV6-1	NA	TRBJ1-3	NA	CASSTGGSGNTIYF	TGTGCCAGCAGCACAGGTGGCTCTGGAAACACCATATATTTT